The 13 T cell receptor beta chains below come from one sample, sequenced in a study of T cells in women clearing cervical HPV infection. TCRdb's copy holds only in-frame clones and misses some; the assay was immunoSEQ multiplex PCR. This table holds 45,000 to 50,000 clones. What was sequenced was blood buffy coat. Source of these receptors: a woman aged 18 to 75 with a cervical HPV16 infection that either progressed to CIN3+ or cleared (not recorded which).

Regarding this clone: The CDR3 end falls 3 residues outside the read, so it is completed with the germline J gene. This sequence joins TRBV10-1 and TRBJ2-3, with 7 bases matching TRBD2. The CDR3 sequence is 14 residues long. Germline V gene lookup returns CDR1 WNHNN and CDR2 SYGVQD (reference sequence). Losses at the gene ends were 5 bases for V and 4 bases for J; bases not matched to a gene: 6. The CDR3 sequence: CASSPASGADTQYF. The covered CDR3 bases are TGCGCCAGCAGTCCGGCTAGCGGAGCAGATACG.

On this clone: The sequence runs out 3 residues before the end of the CDR3; the remainder is reconstructed from the germline J gene. The V gene is TRBV30, the J gene TRBJ2-7; 9 bases are shared with TRBD2. The CDR3 covers 15 residues. The germline CDR1 and CDR2 sequences are GTSNPN and SVGIG (reference sequence). V gave up 1 base and J gave up 0 bases; unmatched junction bases: 4. The CDR3: CAWSGTSGYSYEQYF. The DNA read from the CDR3 is TGTGCCTGGAGTGGTACTAGCGGGTACTCCTACGAG.

CDR3 region: CASSIGTAQHTQYF. CDR3 DNA, as far as it was read: TGTGCCAGCAGCATAGGGACAGCCCAGCATACG. The rearrangement links TRBV5-6 to TRBJ2-3, with 7 positions matching TRBD1. The read ends 3 residues shy of where the CDR3 ends; the end is completed using the germline J gene. The CDR3 contains 14 residues. Germline V gene sequence: CDR1 SGHDT, CDR2 YYEEEE. The ends lost 4 bases at V and 7 bases at J; junction bases unmatched: 9.

A note on this clone: With the read ending 3 residues before the CDR3 end, the germline J gene is used to fill in that end. This chain joins TRBV7-9 and TRBJ1-1; D not certain. This CDR3 region has 13 residues. Deletions cut 1 base from V and 1 base from J, with 4 bases between. Per germline, CDR1 SEHNR and CDR2 FQNEAQ (reference sequence). CDR3 protein: CASSLDRNTEAFF. The sequenced CDR3 bases are TGTGCCAGCAGCTTAGACAGGAACACTGAA.

A note on this clone: The CDR3 end falls 3 residues outside the read, so it is completed with the germline J gene. V gene TRBV7-3 combines with J gene TRBJ1-2; D might be TRBD1 (5 bases). The CDR3 spans 16 residues. Germline loops: CDR1 SGHTA, CDR2 FQGTGA. The chain's CDR3 is CASKYLVGVPSDTYTF. The CDR3 bases that were read are TGTGCCAGCAAATACTTAGTAGGGGTTCCGTCAGATACC. Complete variable domain (other parts from reference TRBV7-3 and TRBJ1-2): GAGVSQTPSNKVTEKGKYVELRCDPISGHTALYWYRQSLGQGPEFLIYFQGTGAADDSGLPNDRFFAVRPEGSVSTLKIQRTERGDSAVYLCASKYLVGVPSDTYTFGSGTRLTVV.

As to this clone: The missing CDR3 end, 3 residues past where the read stops, is filled in from the germline J gene. V and J are TRBV10-3 and TRBJ1-2; D gene unclear. This CDR3 has 11 residues. CDR1 ENHRY and CDR2 SYGVKD come from the germline V gene. CDR3 sequence reads: CAISEPGSYTF. The DNA read from the CDR3 is TGTGCCATCAGTGAACCGGGGAGC.

On this clone: The observed sequence ends 3 residues before the CDR3 terminus, with the missing tail filled in from the germline J gene. The chain uses TRBV5-6 and TRBJ2-7; 10 bases are shared with TRBD1. The CDR3 has 15 amino acids. J lost 3 bases, V lost 4 bases, and 7 bases had no gene match. The germline V gene has CDR1 SGHDT and CDR2 YYEEEE. The part of the CDR3 DNA that was read is TGTGCCAGCAGCCAGAGGACAGGGGGTTACTACGAG. This sequence encodes CASSQRTGGYYE. The full-length CDR3 reads as CASSQRTGGYYEQYF.

About this clone: The read gets to within 3 residues of the CDR3 end, and the germline J gene fills in the rest. This chain joins TRBV30 and TRBJ2-1; 9 nucleotides align to TRBD2. The ends lost 2 bases at V and 4 bases at J; junction bases unmatched: 9. Germline V lookup: CDR1 GTSNPN, CDR2 SVGIG (reference sequence). The length of the CDR3 is 16 residues. This chain's CDR3 is CAWSTRGLASYNEQFF. The sequenced CDR3 bases are TGTGCCTGGAGTACCCGGGGACTAGCATCTTACAATGAG.

Notes on this clone: Coverage ceases 3 residues before the CDR3 finishes, and the germline J gene fills in the end. V gene TRBV19 combines with J gene TRBJ2-1; 12 bases fit TRBD2. V was clipped by 5 bases and J by 9 bases; unmatched bases: 14. The CDR3 consists of 17 residues. Germline V gene lookup returns CDR1 LNHDA and CDR2 SQIVND (reference sequence). CDR3 DNA, as far as it was read: TGTGCCAGTAGTGACCCCGTGGCGACTAGCGGGAGTGGTGAG. As protein: CASSDPVATSGSGE. In full, the CDR3 reads CASSDPVATSGSGEQFF.

With regard to this clone: Coverage ceases 3 residues before the CDR3 finishes, and the germline J gene fills in the end. The chain couples TRBV19 to TRBJ2-1; D perhaps matches TRBD1 (6 bases). Trimming removed 3 bases from V and 8 bases from J, with 8 bases in between. Germline V CDR1 and CDR2: LNHDA, SQIVND (reference sequence). The CDR3 totals 12 residues. CDR3 loop: CASSMGAYEQFF. The covered CDR3 bases are TGTGCCAGTAGTATGGGGGCGTATGAG.

Notes on this clone: The read falls 3 residues short of the CDR3 end, and the missing part is taken from the germline J gene. The chain has TRBV29-1 and TRBJ1-2; 9 bases align to TRBD1. The CDR3 has 15 amino acids. From germline, CDR1 is SQVTM and CDR2 ANQGSEA. The sequenced part of the CDR3 DNA is TGCAGCGTTAAATATGGGACCGGGACAGGGAGGGGT. Translation: CSVKYGTGTGRG. Given in full, the CDR3 is CSVKYGTGTGRGYTF.

As concerns this clone: Coverage ceases 3 residues before the CDR3 finishes, and the germline J gene fills in the end. This sequence joins TRBV5-1 and TRBJ1-5; D may be TRBD1 (5 bases). Germline lookup yields CDR1 SGHRS and CDR2 YFSETQ. V was cut by 0 bases and J by 5 bases, with 9 bases left in between. The CDR3 runs 14 residues. The CDR3: CASSLVGGDQPQHF. Incomplete CDR3 DNA: TGCGCCAGCAGCTTGGTCGGGGGGGATCAGCCC.

Notes on this clone: The read ends 3 residues early relative to the CDR3; the germline J gene fills the gap. The chain joins TRBV19 to TRBJ1-1, with a possible D match to TRBD1 (5 bases). Trimming took off 5 bases at V and 1 base at J, with 17 bases between the two ends. This CDR3 has 16 residues. Germline assignment: CDR1 LNHDA and CDR2 SQIVND (reference sequence). The sequenced CDR3 bases are TGTGCCAGTAGTCCCGGGAGGGGTTGGGAGAACACTGAA. It specifies CASSPGRGWENTE. The complete CDR3 sequence is CASSPGRGWENTEAFF.